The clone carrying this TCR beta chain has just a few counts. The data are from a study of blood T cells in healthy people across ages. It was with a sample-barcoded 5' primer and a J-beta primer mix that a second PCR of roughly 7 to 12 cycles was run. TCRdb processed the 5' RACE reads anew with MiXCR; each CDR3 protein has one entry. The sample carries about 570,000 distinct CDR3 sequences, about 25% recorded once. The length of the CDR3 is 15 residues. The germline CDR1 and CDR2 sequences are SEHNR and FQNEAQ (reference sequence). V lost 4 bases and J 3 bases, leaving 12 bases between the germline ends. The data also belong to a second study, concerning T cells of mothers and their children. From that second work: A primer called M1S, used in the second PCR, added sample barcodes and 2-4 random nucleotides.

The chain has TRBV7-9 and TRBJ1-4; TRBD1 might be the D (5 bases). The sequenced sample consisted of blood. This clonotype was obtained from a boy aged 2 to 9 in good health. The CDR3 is CASSSGIFSNEKLFF. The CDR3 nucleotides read TGTGCCAGCAGCTCAGGGATTTTCTCTAATGAAAAACTGTTTTTT.